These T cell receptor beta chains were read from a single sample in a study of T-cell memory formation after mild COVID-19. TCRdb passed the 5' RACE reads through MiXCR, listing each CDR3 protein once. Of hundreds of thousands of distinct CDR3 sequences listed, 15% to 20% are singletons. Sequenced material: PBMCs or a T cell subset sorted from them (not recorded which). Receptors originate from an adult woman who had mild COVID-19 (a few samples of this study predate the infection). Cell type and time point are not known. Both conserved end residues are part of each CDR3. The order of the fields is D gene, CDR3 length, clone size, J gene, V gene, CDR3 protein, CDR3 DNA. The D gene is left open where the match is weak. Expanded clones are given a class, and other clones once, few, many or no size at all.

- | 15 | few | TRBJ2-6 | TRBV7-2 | CASSSRGAGANVLTF | TGTGCCAGCAGCTCCCGGGGGGCCGGGGCCAACGTCCTGACTTTC
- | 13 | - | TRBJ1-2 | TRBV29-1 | CSVRTASNYGYTF | TGCAGCGTTAGGACAGCTAGTAACTATGGCTACACCTTC
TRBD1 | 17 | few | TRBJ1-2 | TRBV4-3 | CASSQDRLTGGPYGYTF | TGCGCCAGCAGCCAAGATCGGCTGACAGGGGGGCCCTATGGCTACACCTTC
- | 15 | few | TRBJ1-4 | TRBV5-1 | CASSPSGTTNEKLFF | TGCGCCAGCAGCCCCTCTGGAACAACTAATGAAAAACTGTTTTTT
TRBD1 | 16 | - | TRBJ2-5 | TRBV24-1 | CATSDLDGTVQETQYF | TGTGCCACCAGTGATTTAGATGGGACAGTCCAAGAGACCCAGTACTTC
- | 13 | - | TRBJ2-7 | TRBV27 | CASSLEGFHEQYF | TGTGCCAGCAGTTTGGAGGGGTTCCACGAGCAGTACTTC
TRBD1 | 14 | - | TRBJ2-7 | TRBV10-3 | CAISPPGTGYEQYF | TGTGCCATCAGTCCCCCCGGGACAGGGTACGAGCAGTACTTC
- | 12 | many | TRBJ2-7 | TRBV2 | CASTPGLDEQYF | TGTGCCAGCACCCCAGGGCTGGACGAGCAGTACTTC
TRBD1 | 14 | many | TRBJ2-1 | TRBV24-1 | CATSGRRGLNEQFF | TGTGCCACCAGTGGTCGAAGGGGGCTAAATGAGCAGTTCTTC
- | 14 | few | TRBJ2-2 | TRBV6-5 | CASSYDWYAGELFF | TGTGCCAGCAGTTACGACTGGTACGCCGGGGAGCTGTTTTTT
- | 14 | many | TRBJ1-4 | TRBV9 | CASSVGRVTEKLFF | TGTGCCAGCAGCGTAGGCCGGGTAACTGAAAAACTGTTTTTT
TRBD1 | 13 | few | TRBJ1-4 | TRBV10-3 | CAISPGQSEKLFF | TGTGCCATCAGTCCGGGACAGTCGGAAAAACTGTTTTTT
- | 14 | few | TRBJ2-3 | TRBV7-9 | CASSGPKITDTQYF | TGTGCCAGTTCGGGTCCTAAAATCACAGATACGCAGTATTTT
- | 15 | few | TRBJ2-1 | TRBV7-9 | CASSLGGAVYNEQFF | TGTGCCAGCAGCCTCGGCGGGGCAGTCTACAATGAGCAGTTCTTC
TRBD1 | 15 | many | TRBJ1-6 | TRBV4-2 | CASSQGQGNNSPLHF | TGTGCCAGCAGCCAGGGACAGGGAAATAATTCACCCCTCCACTTT